A single sample gave rise to the 14 T cell receptor beta chains below, sequenced in a study of T cell changes during pregnancy in multiple sclerosis. TCRdb keeps only in-frame clones here, not all; method: immunoSEQ multiplex PCR. The data hold about 40,000 clones, with roughly 92% observed a single time. Sequenced material: CD4+ T cells from peripheral blood mononuclear cells, taken before pregnancy. The origin of the receptors is a female donor with multiple sclerosis, enrolled in a pregnancy study.

CDR3 residues: CASSRTSGGNTGELFF. CDR3 coding DNA: TGTGCCAGCAGCCGAACTAGCGGAGGGAACACCGGGGAGCTGTTTTTT. The V call is TRBV6-4, the J call TRBJ2-2; 8 bases match TRBD2. The CDR3 consists of 16 residues. From germline, CDR1 is MRHNA and CDR2 SNTAGT. V shed 6 bases, J shed 1 base, and the junction held 7 bases outside the gene matches.

V and J are TRBV14 and TRBJ1-1, with a weak D call TRBD1 (5 bases). The CDR3 contains 14 residues. The V and J ends lost 1 base and 5 bases respectively, with 11 bases between them. Germline lookup yields CDR1 SGHDN and CDR2 FVKESK. In DNA form, the CDR3 reads TGTGCCAGCAGCCAAGTGGTGGGGGGGACTGAAGCTTTCTTT. This codes for CASSQVVGGTEAFF.

The J gene is TRBJ2-7, the V gene TRBV4-3; D gene uncertain. Trimming removed 0 bases at V and 9 bases at J, with 12 bases between. The CDR3 sequence is 13 residues long. Germline loops: CDR1 LGHNA, CDR2 YSLEER. The CDR3 sequence is CASSQDFGFGQYF. CDR3 DNA: TGCGCCAGCAGCCAAGATTTTGGCTTTGGGCAGTACTTC.

The chain carries TRBV10-3 and TRBJ1-2; 9 positions agree with TRBD1. The germline CDR1 and CDR2 sequences are ENHRY and SYGVKD. The CDR3 is 11 residues long. Losses at the gene ends were 8 bases for V and 10 bases for J; bases not matched to a gene: 5. The CDR3 sequence: CAIGRQGDYTF. The CDR3 bases are TGTGCCATCGGAAGACAGGGGGACTACACCTTC.

The gene calls are TRBV2 and TRBJ2-3; 7 nucleotides agree with TRBD1. V lost 8 bases, J lost 2 bases, and 7 bases stayed unmatched. Germline values: CDR1 SNHLY, CDR2 FYNNEI. CDR3 length: 14 residues. CDR3 sequence (DNA): TGTGCCAGCCTTAGGGACAGCTACACAGATACGCAGTATTTT. Amino acid sequence: CASLRDSYTDTQYF.

The rearrangement links TRBV4-2 to TRBJ2-3; D is possibly TRBD2 (5 bases). Germline CDR1 is LGHNA and CDR2 is YNFKEQ. This CDR3 is 16 amino acids long. V shed 4 bases and J shed 2 bases, with 16 bases lying between them. CDR3 bases: TGTGCCAGCAGCCGGACGACTGACGGGGACACAGATACGCAGTATTTT. This codes for CASSRTTDGDTDTQYF.

In the case of this clone: Relative to the germline gene, one junction end is altered; a read error may explain this. This chain joins TRBV5-4 and TRBJ2-7; 8 bases are a match to TRBD2. This CDR3 region has 15 residues. Germline CDR1 is SGHNT and CDR2 is YYREEE (reference sequence). CDR3 sequence: CANSPPGGISYEQYF. The DNA for the CDR3 is TGTGCCAACAGCCCCCCGGGAGGGATCTCCTACGAGCAGTACTTC.

This chain connects TRBV18 to TRBJ2-5; the D is unclear. V shed 2 bases and J shed 5 bases, with 18 bases lying between them. The CDR3 runs 16 residues. In germline, CDR1 is KGHSH, CDR2 LQKENI. CDR3 residues: CASSPKGPGYGETQYF. In DNA, the CDR3 is TGTGCCAGCTCACCAAAAGGCCCCGGGTATGGGGAGACCCAGTACTTC.

CDR3 DNA: TGTGCCAGCAGCCTCGGACAGGGAAGCGCTGATACGCAGTATTTT. As protein: CASSLGQGSADTQYF. The chain combines TRBV11-2 with TRBJ2-3; 8 nucleotides agree with TRBD1. Per the germline V gene, CDR1 is SGHAT and CDR2 is FQNNGV. CDR3 length equals 15 residues. The V gene end was trimmed by 5 bases and the J gene end by 6 bases; junction bases not matched to a gene: 10.

V is TRBV6-6 and J is TRBJ2-1, with 10 bases aligning to TRBD2. This CDR3 contains 15 residues. Germline V gene lookup returns CDR1 MNHNY and CDR2 SVGAGI (reference sequence). The V gene end was trimmed by 10 bases and the J gene end by 8 bases; junction bases not matched to a gene: 14. CDR3 sequence reads: CATEKGPSGSYEQFF. CDR3 DNA: TGTGCCACCGAAAAGGGACCTAGCGGGAGTTATGAGCAGTTCTTC.

The chain carries TRBV14 and TRBJ2-7, with D perhaps matching TRBD2 (5 bases). This CDR3 has 13 residues. Germline lookup yields CDR1 SGHDN and CDR2 FVKESK. Deletions cut 1 base from V and 5 bases from J, with 9 bases between. CDR3 protein: CASSQGRMNEQYF. CDR3 DNA: TGTGCCAGCAGCCAAGGGAGGATGAACGAGCAGTACTTC.

The chain uses TRBV7-2 and TRBJ2-1, with TRBD2 matching 7 bases. With 7 bases clipped from V and 8 bases from J, the junction kept 5 bases outside the gene matches. CDR1 is SGHTA, CDR2 FQGNSA, per germline. The CDR3 is made up of 12 amino acids. This CDR3 reads CASNRGGHEQFF. The CDR3 coding sequence is TGTGCCAGCAACCGGGGAGGGCATGAGCAGTTCTTC.

This clone appeared once. J is TRBJ2-6 and V is TRBV4-1; D uncertain. CDR1 and CDR2 from the germline V gene are MGHRA and YSYEKL. This CDR3 comprises 15 residues. The germline V and J ends were trimmed by 4 bases and 2 bases, with 9 bases remaining between them. CDR3 sequence: CASSPGVPGANVLTF. The CDR3 bases are TGCGCCAGCAGCCCCGGAGTCCCTGGGGCCAACGTCCTGACTTTC.

The rearrangement joins TRBV6-6 to TRBJ2-2; D is perhaps TRBD1 (6 bases). V was shortened by 10 bases and J by 8 bases, with 14 bases between the two germline ends. CDR1 and CDR2 (germline): MNHNY, SVGAGI (reference sequence). This CDR3 is 12 amino acids long. The CDR3 spells CAIRGGTGELFF. DNA of the CDR3: TGTGCCATCCGAGGGGGAACGGGGGAGCTGTTTTTT.